The clone carrying this TCR beta chain was seen a few times. This sample was included in a study of T-cell memory formation after mild COVID-19. TCRdb redid the calling of the 5' RACE reads with MiXCR, one entry per CDR3 protein. The data contain fewer than 400,000 distinct CDR3 sequences, 10% to 15% of them seen just once; the ten biggest clones take up about 20%. What was sequenced was PBMCs or a T cell subset sorted from them (not recorded which). This receptor was obtained from a man between 18 and 29 years old who had mild COVID-19 (a few samples of this study predate the infection). Cell type and time point are not known.

DNA of the CDR3: TGTGCCACCAGTTCCTCCCAAGAGACCCAGTACTTC. Translating it yields CATSSSQETQYF. The V and J genes are TRBV24-1 and TRBJ2-5; no clear D. Deletions cut 6 bases from V and 1 base from J, with 5 bases between. This CDR3 has 12 amino acids. The germline V gene encodes CDR1 KGHDR and CDR2 SFDVKD.